These 26 T cell receptor beta chains originate from one sample sequenced in a study of response to subunit inactivated influenza vaccine. MiXCR was run by TCRdb on the RT-PCR reads, yielding one entry per CDR3 protein. The table includes approximately 570,000 distinct CDR3 sequences, around 8% detected once. The specimen was PBMCs from blood, collected around 25 months after vaccination. These receptors all stem from a man between 50 and 70 years old who received an inactivated influenza vaccine.

There are many counts of this clonotype. The rearrangement joins TRBV24-1 to TRBJ2-3; TRBD2 agrees at 10 bases. Looked up from germline, CDR1 is KGHDR and CDR2 is SFDVKD. With V trimmed by 5 bases and J by 2 bases, 6 bases remained unmatched. The CDR3 runs to 16 residues. The CDR3 spells CATSALAGDYTDTQYF. The CDR3 bases are TGTGCCACCAGTGCCCTAGCGGGAGACTACACAGATACGCAGTATTTT.

V and J are TRBV7-6 and TRBJ2-7, with D tentatively TRBD2 (5 bases). The CDR3 is made up of 14 amino acids. Germline V gene lookup returns CDR1 SGHVS and CDR2 FNYEAQ. V was pared by 5 bases and J by 6 bases, with 17 bases between. The CDR3 coding sequence is TGTGCCAGCAGCCCAGGTGGGAGTTTTGGCGAGCAGTACTTC. It yields the protein CASSPGGSFGEQYF.

J is TRBJ2-3 and V is TRBV4-1; 7 positions agree with TRBD1. The CDR3 length is 14 residues. The V gene's germline CDR1 is MGHRA and CDR2 YSYEKL. With V trimmed by 6 bases and J by 1 base, 4 bases remained unmatched. CDR3 nucleotide sequence: TGCGCCAGCAGAACTGGACAGGGCACAGATACGCAGTATTTT. As protein: CASRTGQGTDTQYF.

CDR3 region: CASTPIGVSYGYTF. The CDR3 DNA sequence: TGTGCCAGCACGCCGATCGGCGTCTCCTATGGCTACACCTTC. The chain combines TRBV6-1 with TRBJ1-2; no definite D call. CDR1 is MNHNS and CDR2 is SASEGT in the germline V gene. The CDR3 is 14 residues long. Trimming cost V 7 bases and J 4 bases, with 16 bases left between them.

This clonotype was picked up a small number of times. The chain recombines TRBV12-3 or TRBV12-4 with TRBJ2-1, with D possibly being TRBD1 (6 bases). The CDR3 spans 15 residues. V lost 6 bases, J lost 1 base, and 13 bases lay in between. The CDR3 loop reads CASRQTGSSYNEQFF. CDR3 nucleotides: TGTGCCAGCAGACAAACAGGGAGTTCCTACAATGAGCAGTTCTTC.

Ten or more counts support this clonotype. The gene calls are TRBV7-6 and TRBJ1-6; 10 bases fit TRBD1. This CDR3 spans 18 amino acids. Germline V CDR1 and CDR2: SGHVS, FNYEAQ. With 4 bases clipped from V and 0 bases from J, the junction kept 6 bases outside the gene matches. The DNA of the CDR3 is TGTGCCAGCAGCTGGGGACAGGGGCAGAGCTCCTATAATTCACCCCTCCACTTT. Amino acids: CASSWGQGQSSYNSPLHF. Using reference TRBV7-6 and TRBJ1-6 for the parts outside the CDR3, the full variable domain is GAGVSQSPRYKVTKRGQDVALRCDPISGHVSLYWYRQALGQGPEFLTYFNYEAQQDKSGLPNDRFSAERPEGSISTLTIQRTEQRDSAMYRCASSWGQGQSSYNSPLHFGNGTRLTVT.

There are a few counts of this clonotype. The rearrangement links TRBV2 to TRBJ1-2; 8 bases agree with TRBD1. Per germline, CDR1 SNHLY and CDR2 FYNNEI. CDR3 length equals 13 residues. V lost 0 bases to trimming and J lost 11 bases; unmatched junction nucleotides: 5. The CDR3 sequence is CASSEAWTGQYTF. For the CDR3, the DNA is TGTGCCAGCAGTGAAGCCTGGACAGGGCAATACACCTTC.

The sample holds a few counts of this clonotype. The chain carries TRBV12-3 or TRBV12-4 and TRBJ2-3; 7 bases fit TRBD1. Trimming cost V 5 bases and J 1 base; bases outside gene matches: 6. The CDR3 runs 15 residues. The CDR3 sequence is CASSPPTGRTDTQYF. The CDR3 coding sequence is TGTGCCAGCAGTCCCCCGACAGGGCGCACAGATACGCAGTATTTT.

This clonotype was found a few times. The V call is TRBV10-2, the J call TRBJ2-5; maybe TRBD2 (6 bases). This CDR3 comprises 12 residues. Germline V CDR1 and CDR2: WSHSY, SAAADI. Deletions cut 9 bases from V and 5 bases from J, with 13 bases between. CDR3 coding DNA: TGCGCCAGTTCGGTCAGCGGGGAGACCCAGTACTTC. Translation: CASSVSGETQYF.

This clonotype was recorded at least ten times. V and J are TRBV12-3 or TRBV12-4 and TRBJ2-5; no firm D call. Trimming pared 3 bases from V and 5 bases from J, leaving 7 bases between. The CDR3 extends over 12 amino acids. The CDR3 DNA reads as TGTGCCAGCAGTTTCGTGGGGGAGACCCAGTACTTC. Translated: CASSFVGETQYF.

In this sample, this clonotype turned up many times. CDR3 nucleotide sequence: TGCAGTGCCTTCACCGCGGGTTCCAAAAACATTCAGTACTTC. It is translated as CSAFTAGSKNIQYF. The chain carries TRBV20-1 and TRBJ2-4; TRBD2 is a possible D gene (5 bases). V dropped 6 bases and J dropped 2 bases, with 14 bases sitting between them. CDR3 length: 14 amino acids. From germline, CDR1 is DFQATT and CDR2 SNEGSKA (reference sequence).

The chain employs TRBV20-1 and TRBJ1-2; D is possibly TRBD1 (5 bases). The germline CDR1 and CDR2 sequences are DFQATT and SNEGSKA (reference sequence). The CDR3 is 12 amino acids. V was shortened by 7 bases and J by 1 base, with 10 bases between the two germline ends. CDR3 region: CSVVRVNYGYTF. The CDR3 DNA reads as TGCAGTGTGGTCAGGGTTAACTATGGCTACACCTTC.

This clonotype was detected a few times. The J gene is TRBJ2-6, the V gene TRBV5-1; the D gene is possibly TRBD1 (5 bases). This CDR3 contains 15 residues. Trimming removed 4 bases at V and 0 bases at J, with 8 bases between. The germline gives CDR1 SGHRS, CDR2 YFSETQ. CDR3 region: CASSQGPSGANVLTF. As DNA, the CDR3 is TGCGCCAGCAGCCAGGGCCCCTCTGGGGCCAACGTCCTGACTTTC.

This chain connects TRBV13 to TRBJ2-2; 9 bases agree with TRBD2. CDR1 and CDR2 (germline): PRHDT, FYEKMQ (reference sequence). V lost 7 bases, J lost 3 bases, and 9 bases stayed unmatched. The CDR3 is made up of 16 amino acids. CDR3 sequence: CASTRGSGRHTGELFF. The DNA of the CDR3 is TGTGCCAGCACCCGGGGGAGCGGGAGGCACACCGGGGAGCTGTTTTTT.

This clonotype appeared a few times. The gene calls are TRBV29-1 and TRBJ1-1; 7 bases map to TRBD1. This CDR3 spans 11 amino acids. Germline values: CDR1 SQVTM, CDR2 ANQGSEA. Unmatched junction bases numbered 5, after V lost 7 bases and J lost 6 bases. The CDR3 DNA sequence: TGCAGCGGCCAACAGGGGCCTGAAGCTTTCTTT. Translation: CSGQQGPEAFF.

The genes are TRBV2 and TRBJ2-7; 8 bases map to TRBD2. The V gene end was trimmed by 7 bases and the J gene end by 5 bases; junction bases not matched to a gene: 7. Germline V gene lookup returns CDR1 SNHLY and CDR2 FYNNEI. This CDR3 is 13 amino acids long. The CDR3 reads CASKSGGRHEQYF. CDR3 coding DNA: TGTGCCAGCAAGAGTGGCGGGAGGCACGAGCAGTACTTC.

V and J are TRBV2 and TRBJ2-6; D possibly corresponds to TRBD2 (5 bases). V lost 9 bases and J 0 bases, leaving 9 bases between the germline ends. The germline CDR1 and CDR2 sequences are SNHLY and FYNNEI. The CDR3 loop spans 14 amino acids. In nucleotides, the CDR3 is TGTGCCAGTTACAGCGGCTCTGGGGCCAACGTCCTGACTTTC. Protein sequence: CASYSGSGANVLTF.

The chain combines TRBV29-1 with TRBJ1-1; no reliable D call. The CDR3 is made up of 12 amino acids. The germline gives CDR1 SQVTM, CDR2 ANQGSEA. V was cut by 6 bases and J by 0 bases, with 8 bases left in between. CDR3 in DNA: TGCAGCGTCACCGACCTGAACACTGAAGCTTTCTTT. Translated, it gives CSVTDLNTEAFF.

V usage is TRBV5-4 and J usage is TRBJ2-5; the D gene is possibly TRBD2 (6 bases). The CDR3 runs 18 residues. The germline CDR1 and CDR2 sequences are SGHNT and YYREEE (reference sequence). Trimming shortened V by 0 bases and J by 5 bases, and 23 bases separated the two germline ends. The chain's CDR3 is CASSLDVLVGGGGETQYF. Here the CDR3 DNA reads TGTGCCAGCAGCTTGGACGTCCTAGTTGGAGGAGGAGGGGAGACCCAGTACTTC.

This clonotype was recorded at least ten times. V is TRBV27 and J is TRBJ2-1, with 7 nucleotides matching TRBD1. The CDR3 sequence is 16 residues long. The germline V gene has CDR1 MNHEY and CDR2 SMNVEV (reference sequence). Trimming took 0 bases from V and 2 from J; bases not matched to a gene: 4. DNA for the CDR3: TGTGCCAGCAGTTTATCGTGGCAGGGGGCCTACAATGAGCAGTTCTTC. It translates to CASSLSWQGAYNEQFF.

This chain links TRBV20-1 with TRBJ1-2, with D maybe TRBD1 (6 bases). The germline V gene encodes CDR1 DFQATT and CDR2 SNEGSKA (reference sequence). Trimming cost V 0 bases and J 5 bases, with 13 bases left between them. This CDR3 contains 14 residues. The CDR3 bases are TGCAGTGCTAGAGATCTGGAGGGGGGTTATGGCTACACCTTC. Protein sequence: CSARDLEGGYGYTF.

A few counts support this clonotype. The CDR3 loop is CASSVRAPAYNEQFF. The CDR3 DNA sequence: TGTGCCAGCAGTGTTAGGGCCCCGGCCTACAATGAGCAGTTCTTC. This sequence joins TRBV6-1 and TRBJ2-1, with D uncertain. The germline V gene has CDR1 MNHNS and CDR2 SASEGT. The germline V and J ends were trimmed by 4 bases and 2 bases, with 12 bases remaining between them. This CDR3 comprises 15 residues.

The CDR3 protein is CASSYSSWRGGRETQYF. The CDR3 DNA is TGTGCCAGCAGTTACTCGAGCTGGCGGGGGGGCCGTGAGACCCAGTACTTC. The chain links TRBV6-2 or TRBV6-3 to TRBJ2-5; 9 bases match TRBD2. CDR1 and CDR2 (germline): MNHEY, SVGEGT. The V segment lost 0 bases and the J segment 5 bases; nucleotides outside the gene matches: 10. The CDR3 is 17 amino acids.

This clonotype appeared a few times. V usage is TRBV5-1 and J usage is TRBJ2-6; no reliable D call. V was cut by 4 bases and J by 4 bases, with 15 bases left in between. The CDR3 sequence is 16 residues long. CDR1 and CDR2 from the germline V gene are SGHRS and YFSETQ. This CDR3 reads CASSGQTNLGANVLTF. The DNA for the CDR3 is TGCGCCAGCAGCGGGCAGACCAATCTGGGGGCCAACGTCCTGACTTTC.

This chain joins TRBV20-1 and TRBJ2-1; 11 bases align to TRBD1. The CDR3 has 16 amino acids. J gave up 4 bases and V 0 bases, and 5 bases lay outside the gene matches. Germline values: CDR1 DFQATT, CDR2 SNEGSKA (reference sequence). Here the CDR3 reads CSARDRGQGVYNEQFF. The CDR3 nucleotides are TGCAGTGCTAGAGATCGGGGACAGGGGGTTTACAATGAGCAGTTCTTC.

Only a few counts were recorded for this clonotype. This chain links TRBV6-5 with TRBJ1-2; 7 nucleotides agree with TRBD1. This CDR3 has 14 amino acids. The germline V gene encodes CDR1 MNHEY and CDR2 SVGAGI. With V trimmed by 2 bases and J by 4 bases, 4 bases remained unmatched. The CDR3 nucleotides are TGTGCCAGCAGTTACAGGGACAGAGGCTATGGCTACACCTTC. Protein: CASSYRDRGYGYTF.